This T cell receptor beta chain was sequenced in a study of blood T cell repertoires in COVID-19 (dated by TCRdb to the early 2020s). Some background on the complete study: Samples covering the acute and convalescent phases of COVID-19 were provided by collaborators in the United States, Italy and Spain. HLA class I and class II types, where available, came from metadata supplied by the sample provider rather than from assay-based typing. The material from the prospective study consisted of cDNA or gDNA derived from T cells, B-cell-depleted T cells, or PBMCs. Subjects who had been exposed to COVID-19, were actively infected with it, or had recovered from it provided the deeply sampled blood TCRbeta repertoires that made up the dataset. The samples were drawn from the first 160 participants of the ongoing ImmuneRACE study and from 950 to 1,500 subjects provided by 6 global collaborators. The repertoires were made available in a free public database intended to serve as a resource for research on the immune response to SARS-CoV-2. Sample metadata almost always included a de-identified subject ID, COVID-19 status, age in years and sex.

The CDR3 spans 16 residues, from the cysteine through the phenylalanine. The DNA shown is the 48-base CDR3, in frame from base 1. V and J lose 4 bases and 4 bases, and a span of 21 bases separates them. Reading the germline V gene gives CDR1 SGHRS and CDR2 YFSETQ. In Seattle, one collaborating source enrolled patients while the infection was active and tracked those patients longitudinally over the course of disease. Collaborating institutions collected whole blood in K2EDTA tubes following their own protocols. For TCRbeta analysis, collaborators shipped samples as frozen whole blood, isolated PBMCs, or DNA extracted from either of those sample types. Overall study outcomes, separate from this receptor: How much clinical and demographic metadata was included differed by source and by participant, and the metadata was provided uncurated.

Notes on this clone: Its antigen has not been determined. No clone much larger than this one lies a single base away; base qualities are absent.

TCRbeta CDR3 regions were amplified from genomic DNA using the immunoSEQ Assay, a bias-controlled multiplex PCR. In the paper's pipeline: The number of nucleated cells in each sample was estimated by amplification of reference gene primers within the assay. Sequence reads were collapsed and filtered to measure the absolute abundance of every unique TCRbeta CDR3 rearrangement. For each sample, productive Simpson clonality was calculated as the square root of Simpson's diversity index over productive rearrangements. TCRdb stores this immuneACCESS table with in-frame sequences only. Part of the clones is absent; in the studies checked, under half of the shortfall reflects unresolved V genes, and no reason is known for the rest. The V and J calls and clone size were taken over from that table, and D and trimming were inferred from the DNA. The sample contains 150,000 to 200,000 clones, 75% to 90% of them found a single time. The ten most abundant clones make up under 10% of the sample.

The TCR originated in an older woman with COVID-19, enrolled during active disease. The V and J genes are TRBV5-1 and TRBJ2-7; TRBD1 is possibly the D segment (6 matching bases). Sequencing used peripheral blood. The CDR3 amino acid sequence is: CASSVNTRPRGYEQYF. The sequenced DNA: TGCGCCAGCAGCGTTAATACGCGGCCAAGGGGGTACGAGCAGTACTTC.